This T cell receptor beta chain originates from a study of blood T cell repertoires in COVID-19. Whole-study context: The United States, Italy and Spain supplied acute and convalescent COVID-19 samples. In each case, the material was cDNA or gDNA derived from T cells, B-cell-depleted T cells, or PBMCs.

This clone has only one observation. In the study's own analysis: By means of reference gene primer amplification, nucleated cell counts were estimated. Sequencing used immunoSEQ multiplex PCR; TCRdb keeps in-frame clones, though not all of them. The D gene and trimming were derived from the DNA, and the V and J assignments and clone size from that table. The sample records approximately 130,000 clones, around three quarters being singletons. CDR1 and CDR2 from the germline V gene are MNHEY and SMNVEV (reference sequence). The V segment lost 4 bases and the J segment 6 bases; nucleotides outside the gene matches: 17. The CDR3 contains 19 residues.

The rearrangement uses TRBV27 and TRBJ2-3; 12 bases agree with TRBD2. The sample comprised peripheral blood. This TCR was sampled from a human donor in a cohort sampled during active COVID-19. The DNA of the CDR3 is TGTGCCAGCAGTTCAACTTCCCAGTTACTAGCGGGGGGCGATGATACGCAGTATTTT. Protein: CASSSTSQLLAGGDDTQYF.